This T cell receptor beta chain was sequenced during a study of T cell changes during pregnancy in multiple sclerosis. Germline assignment: CDR1 SGHVS and CDR2 FNYEAQ. V was trimmed by 5 bases and J by 0 bases, leaving 10 bases between them. The CDR3 extends over 15 amino acids. The repertoire was sequenced with immunoSEQ multiplex PCR; TCRdb's copy has only in-frame clones and lacks some. The sample holds some 70,000 clones, 80% to 95% seen once. The sequence was obtained from a female donor in good health, enrolled as a control in a pregnancy study. The gene calls are TRBV7-6 and TRBJ2-2; D gene unclear. Sample: peripheral blood, taken after pregnancy. The CDR3 loop reads CASSVGVSNTGELFF. CDR3 nucleotides: TGTGCCAGCAGCGTCGGAGTCTCGAACACCGGGGAGCTGTTTTTT. Full variable domain (remainder filled in from reference TRBV7-6 and TRBJ2-2): GAGVSQSPRYKVTKRGQDVALRCDPISGHVSLYWYRQALGQGPEFLTYFNYEAQQDKSGLPNDRFSAERPEGSISTLTIQRTEQRDSAMYRCASSVGVSNTGELFFGEGSRLTVL.